One and the same sample provided the 10 T cell receptor beta chains below, sequenced in a study of blood T cell repertoires in COVID-19. Profiled with immunoSEQ multiplex PCR; TCRdb holds only in-frame clones, not every one. Among about 50,000 clones listed, 86% were seen once. The specimen was peripheral blood. The receptors stem from a human donor in a cohort sampled during active COVID-19.

J is TRBJ2-7 and V is TRBV6-6; TRBD2 agrees at 11 bases. CDR3 length equals 14 residues. CDR1 and CDR2 (germline): MNHNY, SVGAGI (reference sequence). Trimming cost V 7 bases and J 6 bases; bases outside gene matches: 8. Written as DNA, the CDR3 is TGTGCCAGCACCAAAGGGCTAGCGGGAGGCGAGCAGTACTTC. Its protein is CASTKGLAGGEQYF.

The rearrangement uses TRBV6-4 and TRBJ2-3; D is perhaps TRBD2 (6 bases). The CDR3 has 14 amino acids. V gave up 5 bases and J gave up 2 bases, with 11 bases separating them. Germline V gives CDR1 MRHNA, CDR2 SNTAGT. This CDR3 is CASSPLADTDTQYF. In nucleotides, the CDR3 is TGTGCCAGCAGTCCTTTAGCGGACACAGATACGCAGTATTTT.

The gene calls are TRBV19 and TRBJ2-1; D perhaps matches TRBD2 (6 bases). The CDR3 extends over 15 amino acids. Trimming took 8 bases from V and 8 from J, leaving 22 bases between them. Germline V lookup: CDR1 LNHDA, CDR2 SQIVND (reference sequence). CDR3 region: CASSSPGALYDEQFF. For the CDR3, the DNA is TGTGCCAGTTCTTCCCCGGGAGCCCTTTATGATGAGCAGTTCTTC.

The rearrangement uses TRBV21-1 and TRBJ2-3; the table's TRBD2 call for D was not verified on the DNA. TRBV21-1 is tagged as a pseudogene. This CDR3 spans 15 amino acids. In DNA, the CDR3 is TGTGCCAGCAGCACCCGGACTGGGTGCACAGATACGCAGTATTTT. It translates to CASSTRTGCTDTQYF.

The CDR3 sequence is CASSVGGFGNSPLHF. CDR3 DNA sequence: TGTGCCAGCAGCGTAGGAGGTTTCGGTAATTCACCCCTCCACTTT. This sequence joins TRBV9 and TRBJ1-6; D is unresolved. Germline V gene data show CDR1 as SGDLS and CDR2 as YYNGEE. Deletions cut 0 bases from V and 6 bases from J, with 10 bases between. The CDR3 runs to 15 residues.

DNA for the CDR3: TGTGCCAGCAGTGGGCAGGAAAAATACGAGCAGTACTTC. Its translation is CASSGQEKYEQYF. V is TRBV25-1 and J is TRBJ2-7; D call uncertain. Looked up from germline, CDR1 is MGHDK and CDR2 is SYGVNS. CDR3 length: 13 residues. V lost 4 bases to trimming and J lost 4 bases, with 11 bases between them.

The table lists this clone with a count of one. This chain joins TRBV6-5 and TRBJ2-5; tentatively, D is TRBD1 (6 bases). Germline V gene lookup returns CDR1 MNHEY and CDR2 SVGAGI. The CDR3 length is 16 residues. The ends were cut back, 2 bases at V and 1 base at J, with 14 bases in the middle. The CDR3 DNA is TGTGCCAGCAGTTACAGCTTGGGGACAACCCAAGAGACCCAGTACTTC. Translation gives CASSYSLGTTQETQYF.

This clone was detected a few times. The V gene is TRBV5-4, the J gene TRBJ2-7, with a possible D match to TRBD2 (5 bases). Per germline, CDR1 SGHNT and CDR2 YYREEE (reference sequence). V was shortened by 0 bases and J by 2 bases, with 12 bases between the two germline ends. This CDR3 region has 15 residues. The CDR3 is CASSLARGSTYEQYF. CDR3 coding DNA: TGTGCCAGCAGCTTGGCCCGGGGTTCAACCTACGAGCAGTACTTC.

This chain uses TRBV10-1 with TRBJ2-3; 9 bases match TRBD1. The germline V gene encodes CDR1 WNHNN and CDR2 SYGVQD (reference sequence). With 7 bases clipped from V and 3 bases from J, the junction kept 5 bases outside the gene matches. CDR3 length: 14 amino acids. This chain's CDR3 is CASKGDRATDTQYF. The DNA for the CDR3 is TGCGCCAGCAAGGGGGACAGGGCGACAGATACGCAGTATTTT.

The chain recombines TRBV6-5 with TRBJ1-2, with D perhaps TRBD1 (6 bases). The CDR3 runs to 15 residues. Trimming removed 6 bases from V and 0 bases from J, with 14 bases in between. The germline gives CDR1 MNHEY, CDR2 SVGAGI. The CDR3 here is CASRDFGQTNYGYTF. DNA of the CDR3: TGTGCCAGCAGAGACTTCGGACAGACTAACTATGGCTACACCTTC.